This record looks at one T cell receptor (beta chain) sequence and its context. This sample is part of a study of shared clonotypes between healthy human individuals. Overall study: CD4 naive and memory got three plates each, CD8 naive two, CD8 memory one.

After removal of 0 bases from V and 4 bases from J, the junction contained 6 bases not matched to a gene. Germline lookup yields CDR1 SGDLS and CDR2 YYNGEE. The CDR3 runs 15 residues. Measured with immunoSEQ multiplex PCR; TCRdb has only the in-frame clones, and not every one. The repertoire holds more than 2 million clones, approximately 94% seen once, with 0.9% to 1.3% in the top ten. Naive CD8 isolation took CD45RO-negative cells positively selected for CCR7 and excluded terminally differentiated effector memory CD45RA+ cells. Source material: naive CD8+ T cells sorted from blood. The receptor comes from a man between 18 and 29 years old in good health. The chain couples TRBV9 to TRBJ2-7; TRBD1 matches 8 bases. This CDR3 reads CASSVDPGGEYEQYF. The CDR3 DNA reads TGTGCCAGCAGCGTAGATCCAGGGGGCGAATACGAGCAGTACTTC.